The rows below give T cell receptor beta chains drawn from one sample of a study of cytomegalovirus exposure and HLA in healthy donors. Sequencing was performed with immunoSEQ multiplex PCR; in TCRdb, only in-frame clones are kept and a portion is missing. The sample contains 150,000 or so clones, roughly 66% of which appear only once. Sequenced: PBMCs. These receptors were taken from a woman aged 18-29 years in good health and CMV-seronegative. CDR3s include the opening cysteine and the closing phenylalanine or tryptophan. The D gene is left open where the match is weak. Size values are once, few and many counts, or a class for expanded clones, and some rows have none.

clone size: NA; CDR3 length: 18; D gene: NA; V gene: TRBV7-2; J gene: TRBJ1-5; CDR3 protein: CASSLSGGRGTSNQPQHF; CDR3 DNA: TGTGCCAGCAGCTTATCGGGCGGTCGGGGGACGAGCAATCAGCCCCAGCATTTT
clone size: NA; CDR3 length: 16; D gene: TRBD2; V gene: TRBV28; J gene: TRBJ2-1; CDR3 protein: CASSSREGRSYNEQFF; CDR3 DNA: TGTGCCAGCAGCTCGAGGGAGGGCCGTTCCTACAATGAGCAGTTCTTC
clone size: NA; CDR3 length: 16; D gene: TRBD2; V gene: TRBV7-2; J gene: TRBJ2-1; CDR3 protein: CASSRLDSGSGYEQFF; CDR3 DNA: TGTGCCAGCAGCCGTCTAGACAGCGGGAGCGGCTATGAGCAGTTCTTC
clone size: once; CDR3 length: 15; D gene: NA; V gene: TRBV7-2; J gene: TRBJ2-1; CDR3 protein: CASSLAHGLVNEQFF; CDR3 DNA: TGTGCCAGCAGCTTAGCGCACGGACTCGTCAATGAGCAGTTCTTC
clone size: NA; CDR3 length: 16; D gene: NA; V gene: TRBV7-9; J gene: TRBJ1-4; CDR3 protein: CASSNTLRRGGEKLFF; CDR3 DNA: TGTGCCAGCAGCAACACACTCCGGCGGGGGGGGGAAAAACTGTTTTTT
clone size: NA; CDR3 length: 15; D gene: TRBD1; V gene: TRBV7-2; J gene: TRBJ2-7; CDR3 protein: CASSLRDSATYEQYF; CDR3 DNA: TGTGCCAGCAGCTTAAGGGACAGCGCGACCTACGAGCAGTACTTC
clone size: NA; CDR3 length: 14; D gene: NA; V gene: TRBV7-2; J gene: TRBJ2-1; CDR3 protein: CASSQTGRHNEQFF; CDR3 DNA: TGTGCCAGCAGCCAAACAGGCAGGCACAATGAGCAGTTCTTC
clone size: NA; CDR3 length: 16; D gene: TRBD2; V gene: TRBV7-9; J gene: TRBJ2-1; CDR3 protein: CASSSTGTSGDNEQFF; CDR3 DNA: TGTGCCAGCAGCTCAACCGGGACTAGTGGTGACAATGAGCAGTTCTTC
clone size: few; CDR3 length: 14; D gene: NA; V gene: TRBV7-2; J gene: TRBJ1-6; CDR3 protein: CASSRGTYNSPLHF; CDR3 DNA: TGTGCCAGCAGCCGAGGGACCTATAATTCACCCCTCCACTTT
clone size: once; CDR3 length: 15; D gene: TRBD1; V gene: TRBV15; J gene: TRBJ2-3; CDR3 protein: CATSEWTGYPDTQYF; CDR3 DNA: TGTGCCACCAGCGAATGGACAGGGTATCCAGATACGCAGTATTTT
clone size: once; CDR3 length: 17; D gene: NA; V gene: TRBV2; J gene: TRBJ1-1; CDR3 protein: CASSRFPQGPTYTEAFF; CDR3 DNA: TGTGCCAGCTCTAGGTTCCCCCAGGGCCCCACCTACACTGAAGCTTTCTTT
clone size: NA; CDR3 length: 16; D gene: NA; V gene: TRBV28; J gene: TRBJ1-2; CDR3 protein: CASSLSTHRRDYGYTF; CDR3 DNA: TGTGCCAGCAGTTTGTCGACCCACCGGAGAGACTATGGCTACACCTTC
clone size: NA; CDR3 length: 13; D gene: NA; V gene: TRBV7-2; J gene: TRBJ2-7; CDR3 protein: CASSAGQNYEQYF; CDR3 DNA: TGTGCCAGCAGCGCGGGCCAAAACTACGAGCAGTACTTC
clone size: NA; CDR3 length: 13; D gene: TRBD1; V gene: TRBV29-1; J gene: TRBJ1-3; CDR3 protein: CSVRWTGGNTIYF; CDR3 DNA: TGCAGCGTCCGATGGACAGGGGGAAACACCATATATTTT
clone size: NA; CDR3 length: 13; D gene: NA; V gene: TRBV6-5; J gene: TRBJ2-7; CDR3 protein: CASSLSGGDEQYF; CDR3 DNA: TGTGCCAGCAGCCTTTCTGGAGGGGATGAGCAGTACTTC
clone size: NA; CDR3 length: 15; D gene: NA; V gene: TRBV27; J gene: TRBJ1-6; CDR3 protein: CASSLSFRGNSPLHF; CDR3 DNA: TGTGCCAGCAGTTTGTCTTTCCGGGGAAATTCACCCCTCCACTTT
clone size: few; CDR3 length: 15; D gene: TRBD2; V gene: TRBV19; J gene: TRBJ2-5; CDR3 protein: CASHLAGGLQETQYF; CDR3 DNA: TGTGCCAGCCATTTAGCGGGAGGCCTTCAAGAGACCCAGTACTTC
clone size: NA; CDR3 length: 14; D gene: NA; V gene: TRBV11-2; J gene: TRBJ1-4; CDR3 protein: CASSLGQFNEKLFF; CDR3 DNA: TGTGCCAGCAGCTTAGGGCAGTTTAATGAAAAACTGTTTTTT
clone size: NA; CDR3 length: 16; D gene: TRBD1; V gene: TRBV7-9; J gene: TRBJ1-6; CDR3 protein: CASSLFRDRANSPLHF; CDR3 DNA: TGTGCCAGCAGCTTATTCCGGGACAGGGCAAATTCACCCCTCCACTTT
clone size: NA; CDR3 length: 11; D gene: NA; V gene: TRBV6-6; J gene: TRBJ1-4; CDR3 protein: CASSPGTTVFF; CDR3 DNA: TGTGCCAGCAGTCCCGGGACAACCGTTTTTTTT
clone size: NA; CDR3 length: 15; D gene: NA; V gene: TRBV7-9; J gene: TRBJ1-2; CDR3 protein: CASSWPGTALWGYTF; CDR3 DNA: TGTGCCAGCAGCTGGCCCGGGACTGCCCTTTGGGGCTACACCTTC
clone size: once; CDR3 length: 15; D gene: NA; V gene: TRBV19; J gene: TRBJ2-6; CDR3 protein: CASTTGFSGANVLTF; CDR3 DNA: TGTGCCAGTACTACAGGGTTTTCTGGGGCCAACGTCCTGACTTTC
clone size: NA; CDR3 length: 14; D gene: NA; V gene: TRBV25-1; J gene: TRBJ1-5; CDR3 protein: CASSGRDINQPQHF; CDR3 DNA: TGTGCCAGCAGTGGCCGGGACATCAATCAGCCCCAGCATTTT
clone size: NA; CDR3 length: 14; D gene: TRBD1; V gene: TRBV7-2; J gene: TRBJ2-7; CDR3 protein: CASIKGAGGEEQYF; CDR3 DNA: TGTGCCAGCATCAAGGGGGCAGGGGGCGAAGAGCAGTACTTC
clone size: NA; CDR3 length: 15; D gene: TRBD2; V gene: TRBV27; J gene: TRBJ2-1; CDR3 protein: CASSPGTSGKNEQFF; CDR3 DNA: TGTGCCAGCAGTCCCGGGACTAGCGGGAAAAATGAGCAGTTCTTC
clone size: NA; CDR3 length: 19; D gene: NA; V gene: TRBV4-1; J gene: TRBJ1-4; CDR3 protein: CASSQDLGSRKGTNEKLFF; CDR3 DNA: TGCGCCAGCAGCCAAGATTTGGGGTCCCGGAAGGGGACAAATGAAAAACTGTTTTTT
clone size: once; CDR3 length: 15; D gene: TRBD2; V gene: TRBV7-8; J gene: TRBJ2-2; CDR3 protein: CASSLGTRNTGELFF; CDR3 DNA: TGTGCCAGCAGCTTAGGGACTAGAAACACCGGGGAGCTGTTTTTT
clone size: NA; CDR3 length: 16; D gene: NA; V gene: TRBV7-3; J gene: TRBJ2-5; CDR3 protein: CASSLNGQGIQETQYF; CDR3 DNA: TGTGCCAGCAGCTTAAACGGGCAGGGGATACAAGAGACCCAGTACTTC
clone size: NA; CDR3 length: 16; D gene: TRBD1; V gene: TRBV5-1; J gene: TRBJ1-4; CDR3 protein: CASSLASQGPNEKLFF; CDR3 DNA: TGCGCCAGCAGCTTGGCCTCACAGGGGCCTAATGAAAAACTGTTTTTT
clone size: NA; CDR3 length: 20; D gene: NA; V gene: TRBV12-5; J gene: TRBJ2-3; CDR3 protein: CASGLVRGLRLNTSPDTQYF; CDR3 DNA: TGTGCTAGTGGTTTGGTACGAGGGCTACGCCTAAATACATCACCAGATACGCAGTATTTT
clone size: NA; CDR3 length: 14; D gene: NA; V gene: TRBV6-5; J gene: TRBJ1-2; CDR3 protein: CASSYSRDLYGYTF; CDR3 DNA: TGTGCCAGCAGTTACTCTCGGGATCTCTATGGCTACACCTTC
clone size: few; CDR3 length: 16; D gene: NA; V gene: TRBV4-2; J gene: TRBJ2-3; CDR3 protein: CASSQVTGGGTDTQYF; CDR3 DNA: TGTGCCAGCAGCCAAGTAACGGGGGGCGGCACAGATACGCAGTATTTT
clone size: few; CDR3 length: 13; D gene: NA; V gene: TRBV7-9; J gene: TRBJ1-2; CDR3 protein: CASSSGEGLGYTF; CDR3 DNA: TGTGCCAGCAGCTCCGGGGAGGGGTTAGGCTACACCTTC
clone size: NA; CDR3 length: 14; D gene: NA; V gene: TRBV7-9; J gene: TRBJ1-5; CDR3 protein: CASSGDRIDQPQHF; CDR3 DNA: TGTGCCAGCAGCGGAGACAGGATCGATCAGCCCCAGCATTTT
clone size: NA; CDR3 length: 16; D gene: TRBD1; V gene: TRBV6-5; J gene: TRBJ1-1; CDR3 protein: CASSYSSQGAPTEAFF; CDR3 DNA: TGTGCCAGCAGTTACTCGTCACAGGGGGCCCCCACTGAAGCTTTCTTT
clone size: few; CDR3 length: 15; D gene: NA; V gene: TRBV19; J gene: TRBJ2-2; CDR3 protein: CASGSTVANTGELFF; CDR3 DNA: TGTGCCAGTGGGTCGACAGTCGCGAACACCGGGGAGCTGTTTTTT
clone size: few; CDR3 length: 14; D gene: NA; V gene: TRBV27; J gene: TRBJ1-1; CDR3 protein: CASSSGQRNTEAFF; CDR3 DNA: TGTGCCAGCAGCTCGGGACAAAGGAACACTGAAGCTTTCTTT
clone size: NA; CDR3 length: 14; D gene: TRBD1; V gene: TRBV27; J gene: TRBJ1-5; CDR3 protein: CASGQGQGNQPQHF; CDR3 DNA: TGTGCCAGCGGACAGGGTCAAGGAAATCAGCCCCAGCATTTT
clone size: few; CDR3 length: 14; D gene: NA; V gene: TRBV9; J gene: TRBJ1-1; CDR3 protein: CASSVAGVSTEAFF; CDR3 DNA: TGTGCCAGCAGCGTAGCGGGGGTGAGCACTGAAGCTTTCTTT
clone size: NA; CDR3 length: 14; D gene: TRBD1; V gene: TRBV28; J gene: TRBJ1-4; CDR3 protein: CASISGTGLEKLFF; CDR3 DNA: TGTGCCAGCATCTCCGGGACAGGGCTCGAAAAACTGTTTTTT
clone size: once; CDR3 length: 14; D gene: NA; V gene: TRBV7-9; J gene: TRBJ1-6; CDR3 protein: CASSLGQQNSPLHF; CDR3 DNA: TGTGCCAGCAGCTTGGGACAACAGAATTCACCCCTCCACTTT
clone size: NA; CDR3 length: 13; D gene: NA; V gene: TRBV27; J gene: TRBJ2-6; CDR3 protein: CASSFGGANALTF; CDR3 DNA: TGTGCCAGCAGTTTCGGAGGGGCCAACGCCCTGACTTTC
clone size: NA; CDR3 length: 14; D gene: NA; V gene: TRBV7-3; J gene: TRBJ2-1; CDR3 protein: CASSLNPTYNEQFF; CDR3 DNA: TGTGCCAGCAGCTTAAATCCCACTTACAATGAGCAGTTCTTC
clone size: NA; CDR3 length: 14; D gene: TRBD1; V gene: TRBV5-5; J gene: TRBJ1-2; CDR3 protein: CASSLEGGAGSYTF; CDR3 DNA: TGTGCCAGCAGCTTGGAAGGGGGCGCTGGGAGCTACACCTTC
clone size: NA; CDR3 length: 14; D gene: NA; V gene: TRBV28; J gene: TRBJ1-1; CDR3 protein: CASSPGGPTPEAFF; CDR3 DNA: TGTGCCAGCAGTCCCGGAGGCCCCACCCCTGAAGCTTTCTTT
clone size: NA; CDR3 length: 16; D gene: NA; V gene: TRBV19; J gene: TRBJ1-6; CDR3 protein: CASSIGGPGEDSPLHF; CDR3 DNA: TGTGCCAGTAGTATAGGAGGGCCCGGAGAGGATTCACCCCTCCACTTT
clone size: NA; CDR3 length: 15; D gene: NA; V gene: TRBV7-9; J gene: TRBJ2-1; CDR3 protein: CASSLGLSSYNEQFF; CDR3 DNA: TGTGCCAGCAGCTTAGGGCTCAGCTCCTACAATGAGCAGTTCTTC
clone size: NA; CDR3 length: 18; D gene: NA; V gene: TRBV27; J gene: TRBJ1-2; CDR3 protein: CASSYEKSTTHLGSGYTF; CDR3 DNA: TGTGCCAGCAGTTATGAGAAAAGCACTACCCACCTTGGATCCGGCTACACCTTC
clone size: once; CDR3 length: 17; D gene: NA; V gene: TRBV7-6; J gene: TRBJ1-5; CDR3 protein: CASSLDGGGFSNQPQHF; CDR3 DNA: TGTGCCAGCAGCTTAGACGGCGGGGGCTTTAGCAATCAGCCCCAGCATTTT
clone size: NA; CDR3 length: 14; D gene: NA; V gene: TRBV6-1; J gene: TRBJ2-3; CDR3 protein: CASSPIGGPNTQYF; CDR3 DNA: TGTGCCAGCAGCCCTATCGGAGGCCCAAATACGCAGTATTTT
clone size: NA; CDR3 length: 13; D gene: NA; V gene: TRBV5-1; J gene: TRBJ2-5; CDR3 protein: CASSSQDYETQYF; CDR3 DNA: TGCGCCAGCAGCTCCCAGGACTACGAGACCCAGTACTTC
clone size: NA; CDR3 length: 17; D gene: TRBD1; V gene: TRBV19; J gene: TRBJ1-2; CDR3 protein: CASSPSGQGYKGYGYTF; CDR3 DNA: TGTGCCAGTAGTCCGTCGGGACAGGGGTATAAGGGCTATGGCTACACCTTC
clone size: NA; CDR3 length: 15; D gene: NA; V gene: TRBV9; J gene: TRBJ2-2; CDR3 protein: CASSVAGYHTGELFF; CDR3 DNA: TGTGCCAGCAGCGTAGCGGGGTATCACACCGGGGAGCTGTTTTTT